What follows is one TCR beta chain and its context. Germline V gives CDR1 SGHKS, CDR2 YYEKEE (reference sequence). Trimming took off 0 bases at V and 15 bases at J, with 14 bases between the two ends. The CDR3 length is 12 residues. The entry originates in a study of somatic mutations in cytotoxic T cells in rheumatoid arthritis. Data came from immunoSEQ multiplex PCR; TCRdb stores just in-frame clones and leaves some out. This sample carries 9,000 to 13,000 clones, roughly 85% of them seen once, and the ten largest clones take 30% to 35%. The chain joins TRBV5-5 to TRBJ2-3; D unresolved. The clonotype was recovered from an adult with rheumatoid arthritis. Sequencing was done on a sample of CD8+ T cells sorted from blood. The CDR3 reads CASSLGSWGGYF. CDR3 nucleotides: TGTGCCAGCAGCTTGGGGAGCTGGGGTGGATATTTT.